This T cell receptor (beta chain) was observed in a study of cytomegalovirus exposure and HLA in healthy donors. Germline loops: CDR1 KGHSH, CDR2 LQKENI. CDR3 length: 13 residues. V lost 4 bases, J lost 8 bases, and 14 bases lay in between. Study outcomes and limitations: Earlier analysis found most TCR beta V segments productive about 87% or about 30% of the time.

The PCR used 60 Vbeta and 13 Jbeta primers. Here immunoSEQ multiplex PCR was the method, and the copy in TCRdb shows in-frame clones only, minus some. The data contain some 110,000 clones, around 73% of them singletons. Notes on this clone: Antigen unknown.

Source material: PBMCs. This clonotype originated in a woman between 40 and 50 years old in good health and CMV-seronegative. J is TRBJ1-2 and V is TRBV18, with D perhaps TRBD1 (5 bases). CDR3 in amino acids: CASSLVQDSGYTF. In DNA, the CDR3 is TGTGCCAGCTCACTTGTACAGGATTCCGGCTACACCTTC.